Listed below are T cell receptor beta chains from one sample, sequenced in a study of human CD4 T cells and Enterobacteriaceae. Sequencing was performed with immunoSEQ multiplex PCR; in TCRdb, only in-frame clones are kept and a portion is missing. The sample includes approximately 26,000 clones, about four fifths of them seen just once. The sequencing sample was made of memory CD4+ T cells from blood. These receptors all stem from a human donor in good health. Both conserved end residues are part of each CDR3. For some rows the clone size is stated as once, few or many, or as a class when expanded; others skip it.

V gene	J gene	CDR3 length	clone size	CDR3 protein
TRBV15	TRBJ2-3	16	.	CATSGGTSGPQDTQYF
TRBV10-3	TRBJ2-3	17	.	CAISESASGRGTDTQYF
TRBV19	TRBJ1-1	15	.	CASSISGVVGTEAFF
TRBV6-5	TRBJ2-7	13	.	CASSYSGQGVQYF
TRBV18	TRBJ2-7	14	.	CASSPGTRSLEQYF
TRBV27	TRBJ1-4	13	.	CASSPRQPEKLFF
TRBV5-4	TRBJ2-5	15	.	CASSLEIDREETQYF
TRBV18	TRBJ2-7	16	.	CASSSAAGEGPREQYF
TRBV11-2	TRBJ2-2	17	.	CASSFSPSGSGTGELFF
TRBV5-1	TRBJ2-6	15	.	CASSLGGTGANVLTF
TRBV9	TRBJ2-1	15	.	CASSVAAGVRNEQFF
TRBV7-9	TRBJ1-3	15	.	CASSSITDSGNTIYF
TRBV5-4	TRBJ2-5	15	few	CASSLELSRVETQYF
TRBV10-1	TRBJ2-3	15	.	CASSDDRGRADTQYF
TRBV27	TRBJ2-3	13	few	CASRREIADTQYF
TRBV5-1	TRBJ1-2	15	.	CASSSSTGGNRGYTF
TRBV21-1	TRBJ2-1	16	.	CASSHDQGRKYNEQFF
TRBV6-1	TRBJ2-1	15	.	CASSPLAGGYNEQFF
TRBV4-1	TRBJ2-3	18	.	CASSQGPAAGTGTDTQYF
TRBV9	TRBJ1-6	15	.	CASSVAPGYNSPLHF
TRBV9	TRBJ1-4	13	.	CASSVEGGGKLFF
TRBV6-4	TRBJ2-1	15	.	CASSRDPGSYNEQFF
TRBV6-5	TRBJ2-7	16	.	CASSSNSDRLLYEQYF
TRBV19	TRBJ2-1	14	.	CASTQQYYYNEQFF
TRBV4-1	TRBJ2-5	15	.	CASRLGTSGQETQYF
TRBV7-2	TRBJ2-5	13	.	CASSLGQGETQYF
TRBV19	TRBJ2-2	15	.	CASRVTSLNTGELFF
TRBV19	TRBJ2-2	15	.	CASNRGDTNTGELFF
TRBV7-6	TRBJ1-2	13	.	CASSLAGTYGYTF
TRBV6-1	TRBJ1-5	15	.	CASSEAGPINQPQHF
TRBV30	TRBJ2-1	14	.	CAWSEAAGFNEQFF
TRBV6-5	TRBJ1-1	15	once	CASSYGGRGGTEAFF
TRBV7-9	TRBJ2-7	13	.	CASSPFPRDEQYF
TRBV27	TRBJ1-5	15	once	CASSLSRAGNQPQHF
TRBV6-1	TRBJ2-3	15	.	CASSERAGPTDTQYF
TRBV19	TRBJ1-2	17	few	CASSIGSARGSNYGYTF
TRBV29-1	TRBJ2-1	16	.	CSGVPWGVGSVNEQFF
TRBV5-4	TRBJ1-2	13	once	CASSFPRVYGYTF
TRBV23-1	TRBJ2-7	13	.	CASSLGRDREQYF
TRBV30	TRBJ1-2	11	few	CASHRGRDYTF
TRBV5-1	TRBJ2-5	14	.	CASSSGRGGETQYF
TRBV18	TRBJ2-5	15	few	CASSPPREKREGLYF
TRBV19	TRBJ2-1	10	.	CASGGREQFF
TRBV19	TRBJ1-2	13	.	CASSVDRGGGYTF
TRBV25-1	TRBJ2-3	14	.	CASSDGRLTDTQYF
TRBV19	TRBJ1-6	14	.	CASSIKGSWSPLHF
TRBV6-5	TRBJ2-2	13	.	CASSLRPTGELFF
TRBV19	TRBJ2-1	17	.	CASSSRPTGRIGDEQFF
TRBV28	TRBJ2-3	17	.	CASSSYIRGKSTDTQYF
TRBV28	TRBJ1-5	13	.	CASRQGSNQPQHF
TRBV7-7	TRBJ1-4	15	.	CASSIRPGQNEKLFF